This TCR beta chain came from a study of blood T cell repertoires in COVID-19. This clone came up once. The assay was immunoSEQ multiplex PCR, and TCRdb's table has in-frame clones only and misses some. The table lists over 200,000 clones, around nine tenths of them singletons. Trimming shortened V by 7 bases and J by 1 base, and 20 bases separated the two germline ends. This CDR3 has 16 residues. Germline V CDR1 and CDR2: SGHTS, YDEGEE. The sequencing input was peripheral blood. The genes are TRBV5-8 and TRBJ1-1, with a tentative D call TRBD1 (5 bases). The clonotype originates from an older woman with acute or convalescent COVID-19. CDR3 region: CASRFQGGRGNTEAFF. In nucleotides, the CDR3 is TGTGCCAGCCGATTTCAGGGAGGGCGGGGGAACACTGAAGCTTTCTTT. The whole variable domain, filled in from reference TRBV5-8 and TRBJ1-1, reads EAGVTQSPTHLIKTRGQQATLRCSPISGHTSVYWYQQALGLGLQFLLWYDEGEERNRGNFPPRFSGRQFPNYSSELNVNALELEDSALYLCASRFQGGRGNTEAFFGQGTRLTVV.